This T cell receptor beta chain derives from a study of Graves' ophthalmopathy and Graves' hyperthyroidism. Study conclusions and caveats: Most thyroid-expanded clonotypes exceeding 0.001 frequency were also found in blood.

This CDR3 has 15 residues. Germline V gene sequence: CDR1 MDHEN, CDR2 SYDVKM. V was shortened by 2 bases and J by 6 bases, with 16 bases between the two germline ends. The sequenced template was RNA, covering the TCR beta CDR3 region. HTBI-primed RT-PCR formed the first round, and a multiplex PCR formed the second. TCRdb called the multiplex PCR reads again in MiXCR, with one record for every CDR3 protein. Here the sample spans under 200,000 distinct CDR3 sequences, over 35% being singletons. Ophthalmopathy donors were characterized by moderate-to-severe activity, CAS of at least 3, NOSPECS of at least 4, and duration under 3 months. A remark on this clonotype: Its matching antigen is unknown.

This receptor was taken from a woman aged 40 to 50 with Graves' ophthalmopathy. Material: peripheral blood. This chain joins TRBV28 and TRBJ1-1; D perhaps matches TRBD1 (6 bases). In DNA, the CDR3 is TGTGCCAGCAGTTTAGTTTCCCTACCAGGGGCTGAAGCTTTCTTT. It specifies CASSLVSLPGAEAFF. Supplemented by reference TRBV28 and TRBJ1-1, the full variable domain reads DVKVTQSSRYLVKRTGEKVFLECVQDMDHENMFWYRQDPGLGLRLIYFSYDVKMKEKGDIPEGYSVSREKKERFSLILESASTNQTSMYLCASSLVSLPGAEAFFGQGTRLTVV.